This TCR beta chain is drawn from a study of Graves' ophthalmopathy and Graves' hyperthyroidism. This clonotype was seen at least ten times. Its antigen is currently unknown. Regarding the study as a whole: Using a 13-signature model, the authors split ophthalmopathy from stable hyperthyroidism, with roughly 88% sensitivity and about 80% specificity. It was with roughly 70% sensitivity and around 72% specificity that the model predicted ophthalmopathy progression.

V trimming: 4 bases; J trimming: 4 bases; junction bases outside the gene matches: 5. This CDR3 region has 15 residues. Physicians reached a diagnosis by relying on clinical symptoms, serum thyroxine, TRAb, thyroid ultrasound and orbital computed tomography. The PBMCs had their origin in around 10 ml of fresh peripheral blood. Beta-chain TCR CDR3 regions were amplified from RNA transcripts. RT-PCR in the first round used HTBI primers; a second-round multiplex PCR followed. TCRdb reanalysed the multiplex PCR reads using MiXCR and keeps one entry per CDR3 protein. The sample has about 400,000 distinct CDR3 sequences, 15% seen once; the top ten hold around 6.6%.

The clonotype originates from a woman in her late teens or twenties with stable Graves' hyperthyroidism. The sample comprised peripheral blood. The chain couples TRBV12-3 or TRBV12-4 to TRBJ2-5; 11 bases align to TRBD1. In DNA form, the CDR3 reads TGTGCCAGCAGTTCGGACAGGGGGCGCTTAGAGACCCAGTACTTC. Translation: CASSSDRGRLETQYF.